This T cell receptor beta chain was obtained from a study of cytomegalovirus exposure and HLA in healthy donors. The CDR3 covers 16 residues. Trimming removed 2 bases at V and 2 bases at J, with 16 bases between. Germline CDR1 is MNHEY and CDR2 is SMNVEV (reference sequence). In the PCR, 60 Vbeta and 13 Jbeta primers were used. Assay used: immunoSEQ multiplex PCR; TCRdb lists only in-frame clones, some missing. The table has about 140,000 clones, about 80% seen once. The J gene is TRBJ2-7, the V gene TRBV27, with D possibly TRBD1 on 6 matching bases. The sample taken for sequencing was PBMCs. This sequence was found in a man in his forties or fifties in good health and CMV-seropositive. The CDR3: CASSLDPGTSAYEQYF. DNA for the CDR3: TGTGCCAGCAGTTTAGACCCCGGGACAAGTGCCTACGAGCAGTACTTC.